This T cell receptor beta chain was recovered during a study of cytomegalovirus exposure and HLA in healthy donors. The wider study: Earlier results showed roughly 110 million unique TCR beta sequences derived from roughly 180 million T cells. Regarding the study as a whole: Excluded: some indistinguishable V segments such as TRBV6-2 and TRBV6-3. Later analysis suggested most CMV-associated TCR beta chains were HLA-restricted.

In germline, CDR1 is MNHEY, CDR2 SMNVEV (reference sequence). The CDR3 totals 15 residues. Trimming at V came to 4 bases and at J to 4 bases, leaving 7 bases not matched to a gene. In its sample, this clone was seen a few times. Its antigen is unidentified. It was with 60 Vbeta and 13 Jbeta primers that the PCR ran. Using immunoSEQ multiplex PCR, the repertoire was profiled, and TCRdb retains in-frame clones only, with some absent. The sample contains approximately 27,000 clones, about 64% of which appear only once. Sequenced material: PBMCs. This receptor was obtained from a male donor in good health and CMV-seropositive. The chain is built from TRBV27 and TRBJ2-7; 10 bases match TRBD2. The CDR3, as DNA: TGTGCCAGCAGTTCCATAGCGGGGGGCACTTACGAGCAGTACTTC. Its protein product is CASSSIAGGTYEQYF.